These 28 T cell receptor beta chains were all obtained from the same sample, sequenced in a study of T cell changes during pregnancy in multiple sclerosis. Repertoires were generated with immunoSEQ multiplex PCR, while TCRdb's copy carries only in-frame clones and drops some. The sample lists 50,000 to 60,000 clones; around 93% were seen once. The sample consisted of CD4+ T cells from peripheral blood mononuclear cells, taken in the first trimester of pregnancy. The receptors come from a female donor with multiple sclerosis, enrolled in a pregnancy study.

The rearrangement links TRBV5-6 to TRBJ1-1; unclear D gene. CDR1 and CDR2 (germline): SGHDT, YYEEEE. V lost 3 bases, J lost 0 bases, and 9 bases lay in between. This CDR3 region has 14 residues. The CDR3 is CASSSNGLNTEAFF. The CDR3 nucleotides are TGTGCCAGCAGCTCAAATGGCCTGAACACTGAAGCTTTCTTT.

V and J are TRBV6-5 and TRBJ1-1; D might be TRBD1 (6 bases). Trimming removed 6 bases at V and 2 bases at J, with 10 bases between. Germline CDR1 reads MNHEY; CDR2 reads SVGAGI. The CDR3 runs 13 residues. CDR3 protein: CASRRTANTEAFF. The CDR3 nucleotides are TGTGCCAGCAGGCGGACAGCCAACACTGAAGCTTTCTTT.

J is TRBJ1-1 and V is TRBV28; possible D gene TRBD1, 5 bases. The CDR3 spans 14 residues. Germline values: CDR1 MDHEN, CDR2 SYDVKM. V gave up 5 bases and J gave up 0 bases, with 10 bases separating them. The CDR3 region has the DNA TGTGCCAGCAGTCCCCGACAGCTGAACACTGAAGCTTTCTTT. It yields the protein CASSPRQLNTEAFF.

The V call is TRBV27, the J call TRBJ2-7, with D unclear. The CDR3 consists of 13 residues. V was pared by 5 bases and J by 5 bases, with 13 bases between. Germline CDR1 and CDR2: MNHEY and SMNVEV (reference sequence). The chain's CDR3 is CASSPQFVHEQYF. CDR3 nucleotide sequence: TGTGCCAGCAGTCCTCAGTTTGTCCACGAGCAGTACTTC.

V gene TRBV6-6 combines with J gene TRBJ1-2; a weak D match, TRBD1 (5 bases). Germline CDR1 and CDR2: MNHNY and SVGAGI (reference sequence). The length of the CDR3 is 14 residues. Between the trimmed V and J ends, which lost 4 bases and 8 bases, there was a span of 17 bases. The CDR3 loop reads CASSSGAREGGYTF. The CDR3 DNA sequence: TGTGCCAGCAGTTCCGGGGCCCGGGAGGGGGGCTACACCTTC.

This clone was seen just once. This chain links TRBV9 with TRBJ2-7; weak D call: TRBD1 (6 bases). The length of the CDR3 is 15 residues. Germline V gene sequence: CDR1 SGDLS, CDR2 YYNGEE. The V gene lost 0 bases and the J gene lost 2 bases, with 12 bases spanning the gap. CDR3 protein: CASSVVTGPTYEQYF. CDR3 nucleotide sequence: TGTGCCAGCAGCGTAGTCACAGGGCCTACCTACGAGCAGTACTTC. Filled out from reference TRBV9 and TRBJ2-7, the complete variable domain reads DSGVTQTPKHLITATGQRVTLRCSPRSGDLSVYWYQQSLDQGLQFLIQYYNGEERAKGNILERFSAQQFPDLHSELNLSSLELGDSALYFCASSVVTGPTYEQYFGPGTRLTVT.

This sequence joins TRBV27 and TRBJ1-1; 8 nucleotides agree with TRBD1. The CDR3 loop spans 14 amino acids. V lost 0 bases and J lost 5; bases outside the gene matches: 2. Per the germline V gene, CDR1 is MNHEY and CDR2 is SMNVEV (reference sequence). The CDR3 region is CASSLSRQGTEAFF. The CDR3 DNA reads TGTGCCAGCAGTTTATCAAGACAGGGGACTGAAGCTTTCTTT.

The CDR3 DNA reads as TGTGCCAGCGCTCCCGAGGGGGTGATGAACACTGAAGCTTTCTTT. It is translated as CASAPEGVMNTEAFF. The chain links TRBV19 to TRBJ1-1; possibly TRBD1 for D (6 bases). Germline loops: CDR1 LNHDA, CDR2 SQIVND (reference sequence). This CDR3 has 15 amino acids. V dropped 9 bases and J dropped 0 bases, with 17 bases sitting between them. Supplemented by reference TRBV19 and TRBJ1-1, the full variable domain reads DGGITQSPKYLFRKEGQNVTLSCEQNLNHDAMYWYRQDPGQGLRLIYYSQIVNDFQKGDIAEGYSVSREKKESFPLTVTSAQKNPTAFYLCASAPEGVMNTEAFFGQGTRLTVV.

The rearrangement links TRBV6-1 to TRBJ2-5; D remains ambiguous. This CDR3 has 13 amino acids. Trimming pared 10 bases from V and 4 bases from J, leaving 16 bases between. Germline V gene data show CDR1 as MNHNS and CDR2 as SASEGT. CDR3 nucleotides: TGTGCCACTAACCACAGAGTAGGAGAGACCCAGTACTTC. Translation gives CATNHRVGETQYF.

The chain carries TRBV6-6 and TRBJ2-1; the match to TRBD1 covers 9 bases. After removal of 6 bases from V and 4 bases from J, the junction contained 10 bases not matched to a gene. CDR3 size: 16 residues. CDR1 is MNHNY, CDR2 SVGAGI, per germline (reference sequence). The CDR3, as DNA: TGTGCCAGCAGAACAACAGGGGGCGCGTTTTACAATGAGCAGTTCTTC. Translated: CASRTTGGAFYNEQFF.

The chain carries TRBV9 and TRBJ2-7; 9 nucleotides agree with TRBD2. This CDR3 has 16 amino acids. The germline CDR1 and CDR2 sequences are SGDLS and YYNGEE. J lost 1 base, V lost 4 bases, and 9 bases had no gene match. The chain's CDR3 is CASSPRISGRSYEQYF. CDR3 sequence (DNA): TGTGCCAGCAGCCCTCGGATCAGCGGGAGGTCCTACGAGCAGTACTTC.

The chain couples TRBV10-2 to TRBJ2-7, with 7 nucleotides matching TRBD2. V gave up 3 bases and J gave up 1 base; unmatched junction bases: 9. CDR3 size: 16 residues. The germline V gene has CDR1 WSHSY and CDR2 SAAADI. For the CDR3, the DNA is TGCGCCAGCAGTGACTATGGGGCTAGCGGTTCCTACGAGCAGTACTTC. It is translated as CASSDYGASGSYEQYF.

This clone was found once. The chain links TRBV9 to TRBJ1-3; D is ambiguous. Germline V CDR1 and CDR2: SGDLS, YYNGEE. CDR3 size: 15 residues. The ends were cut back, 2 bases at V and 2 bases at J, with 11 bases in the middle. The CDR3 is CASSVERVAGNTIYF. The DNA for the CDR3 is TGTGCCAGCAGCGTCGAACGGGTGGCTGGAAACACCATATATTTT.

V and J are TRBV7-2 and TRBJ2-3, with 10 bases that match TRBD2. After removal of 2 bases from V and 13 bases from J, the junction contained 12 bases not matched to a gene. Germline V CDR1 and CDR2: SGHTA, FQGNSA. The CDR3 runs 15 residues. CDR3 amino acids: CASSLRLAGVSAEYF. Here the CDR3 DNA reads TGTGCCAGCAGCTTAAGGCTAGCGGGGGTAAGCGCGGAGTATTTT.

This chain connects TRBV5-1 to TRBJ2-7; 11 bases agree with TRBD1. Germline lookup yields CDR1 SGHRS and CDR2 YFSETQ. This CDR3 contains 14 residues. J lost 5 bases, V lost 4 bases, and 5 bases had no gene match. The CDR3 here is CASSIGQGADEQYF. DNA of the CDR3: TGCGCCAGCAGCATAGGACAGGGGGCGGACGAGCAGTACTTC.

Written as DNA, the CDR3 is TGTGCCACGGGGGGGATGAGCAATCAGCCCCAGCATTTT. This gives the protein CATGGMSNQPQHF. This rearrangement joins TRBV5-8 to TRBJ1-5; possible D gene TRBD1, 5 bases. CDR3 length: 13 amino acids. Germline V lookup: CDR1 SGHTS, CDR2 YDEGEE. V dropped 9 bases and J dropped 1 base, with 11 bases sitting between them.

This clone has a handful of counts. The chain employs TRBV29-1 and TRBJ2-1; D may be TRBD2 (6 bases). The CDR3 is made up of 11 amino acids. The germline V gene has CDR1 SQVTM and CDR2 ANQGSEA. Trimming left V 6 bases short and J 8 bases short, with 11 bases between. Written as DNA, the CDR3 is TGCAGCGTCCGGGAGCCCCATGAGCAGTTCTTC. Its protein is CSVREPHEQFF.

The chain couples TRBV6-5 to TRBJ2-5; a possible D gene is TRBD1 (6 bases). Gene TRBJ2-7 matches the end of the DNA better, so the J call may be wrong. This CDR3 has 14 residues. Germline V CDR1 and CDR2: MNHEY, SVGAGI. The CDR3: CASSFDRLSYEQYF. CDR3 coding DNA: TGTGCCAGCAGTTTCGACAGGCTCTCCTACGAGCAGTACTTC.

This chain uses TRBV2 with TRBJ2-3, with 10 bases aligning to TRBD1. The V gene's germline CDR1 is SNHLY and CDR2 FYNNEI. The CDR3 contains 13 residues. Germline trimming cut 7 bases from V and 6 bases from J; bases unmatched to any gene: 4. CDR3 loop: CASTWTGGDTQYF. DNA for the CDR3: TGTGCCAGCACTTGGACAGGGGGGGATACGCAGTATTTT.

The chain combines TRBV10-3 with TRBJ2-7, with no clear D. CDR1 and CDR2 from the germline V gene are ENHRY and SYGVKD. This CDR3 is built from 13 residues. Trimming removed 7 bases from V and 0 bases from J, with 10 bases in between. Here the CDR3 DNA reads TGTGCCATCAAAGGCAGGTACTCCTACGAGCAGTACTTC. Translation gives CAIKGRYSYEQYF.

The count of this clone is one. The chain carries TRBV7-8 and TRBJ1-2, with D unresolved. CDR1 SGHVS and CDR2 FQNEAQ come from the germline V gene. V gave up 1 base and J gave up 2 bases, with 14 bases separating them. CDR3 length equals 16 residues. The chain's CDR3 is CASSLVVGGFNYGYTF. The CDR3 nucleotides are TGTGCCAGCAGCTTAGTCGTCGGAGGCTTCAACTATGGCTACACCTTC. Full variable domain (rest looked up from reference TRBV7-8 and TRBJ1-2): GAGVSQSPRYKVAKRGQDVALRCDPISGHVSLFWYQQALGQGPEFLTYFQNEAQLDKSGLPSDRFFAERPEGSVSTLKIQRTQQEDSAVYLCASSLVVGGFNYGYTFGSGTRLTVV.

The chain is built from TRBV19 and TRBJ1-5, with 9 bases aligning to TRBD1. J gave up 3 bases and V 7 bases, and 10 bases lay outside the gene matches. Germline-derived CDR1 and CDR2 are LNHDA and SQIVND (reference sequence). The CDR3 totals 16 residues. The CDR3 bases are TGTGCCAGTAACGGGGACAGGGCGGTACCCAATCAGCCCCAGCATTTT. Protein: CASNGDRAVPNQPQHF.

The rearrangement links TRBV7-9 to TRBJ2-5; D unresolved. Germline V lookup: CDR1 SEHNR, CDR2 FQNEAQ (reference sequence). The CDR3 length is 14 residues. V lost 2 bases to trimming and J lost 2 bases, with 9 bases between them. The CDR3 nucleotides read TGTGCCAGCAGCTTATTGGCCTCACAAGAGACCCAGTACTTC. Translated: CASSLLASQETQYF.

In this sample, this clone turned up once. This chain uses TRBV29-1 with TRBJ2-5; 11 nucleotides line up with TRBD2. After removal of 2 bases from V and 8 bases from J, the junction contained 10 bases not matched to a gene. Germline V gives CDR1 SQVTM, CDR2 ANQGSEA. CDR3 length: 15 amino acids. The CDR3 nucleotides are TGCAGCGTTGAACGGCTAGCGGGGGGCAAGGGAACCCAGTACTTC. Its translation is CSVERLAGGKGTQYF.

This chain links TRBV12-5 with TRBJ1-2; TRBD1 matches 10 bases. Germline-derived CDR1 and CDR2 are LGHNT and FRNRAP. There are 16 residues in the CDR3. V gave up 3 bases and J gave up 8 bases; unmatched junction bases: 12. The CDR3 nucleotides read TGTGCTAGTGGTTTTGCCCCGACTGGACAGGGGGACGGCTACACCTTC. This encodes CASGFAPTGQGDGYTF. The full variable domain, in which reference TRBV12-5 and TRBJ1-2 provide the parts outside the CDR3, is DARVTQTPRHKVTEMGQEVTMRCQPILGHNTVFWYRQTMMQGLELLAYFRNRAPLDDSGMPKDRFSAEMPDATLATLKIQPSEPRDSAVYFCASGFAPTGQGDGYTFGSGTRLTVV.

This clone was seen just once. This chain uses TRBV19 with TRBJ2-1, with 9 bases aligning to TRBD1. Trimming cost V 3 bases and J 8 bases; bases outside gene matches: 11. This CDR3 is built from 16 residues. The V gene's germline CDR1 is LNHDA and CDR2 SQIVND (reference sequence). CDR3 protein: CASSISGTGYTDEQFF. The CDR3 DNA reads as TGTGCCAGTAGTATCTCGGGGACAGGGTATACGGATGAGCAGTTCTTC.

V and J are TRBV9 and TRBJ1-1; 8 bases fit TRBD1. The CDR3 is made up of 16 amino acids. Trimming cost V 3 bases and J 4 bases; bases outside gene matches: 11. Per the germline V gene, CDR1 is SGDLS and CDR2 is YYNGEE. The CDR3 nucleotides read TGTGCCAGCAGCGCCCAGGGGGCAGGTTTTAGCACTGAAGCTTTCTTT. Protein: CASSAQGAGFSTEAFF.

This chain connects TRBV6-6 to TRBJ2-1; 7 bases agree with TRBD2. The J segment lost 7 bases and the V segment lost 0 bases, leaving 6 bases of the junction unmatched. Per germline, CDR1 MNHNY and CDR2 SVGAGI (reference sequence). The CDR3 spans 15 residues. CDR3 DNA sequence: TGTGCCAGCAGTTACTCCCGGGGGGTCGGGAATGAGCAGTTCTTC. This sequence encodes CASSYSRGVGNEQFF.